The 9 T cell receptor beta chains reported below all come from one sample, sequenced in a study of identical twins. TCRdb recomputed calls from the 5' RACE reads with MiXCR, one row per CDR3 protein. In the table there are 690,000 or so distinct CDR3 sequences, around 8.6% of which are singletons. These data also formed part of another study, on yellow fever vaccine responses in identical twins.

Sequenced input: PBMCs. The source of these receptors is a woman aged 18 to 35 in good health.

The chain has TRBV7-9 and TRBJ2-1, with 9 bases aligning to TRBD1. J lost 1 base, V lost 5 bases, and 6 bases had no gene match. There are 16 residues in the CDR3. The germline gives CDR1 SEHNR, CDR2 FQNEAQ (reference sequence). This CDR3 reads CASSQSGTGSYNEQFF. Here the CDR3 DNA reads TGTGCCAGCAGCCAATCCGGGACAGGGTCCTACAATGAGCAGTTCTTC.

This clonotype was seen repeatedly, ten times or more. The chain uses TRBV27 and TRBJ2-7; no clear D gene. Trimming took 4 bases from V and 2 from J, leaving 9 bases between them. Germline assignment: CDR1 MNHEY and CDR2 SMNVEV (reference sequence). This CDR3 comprises 13 residues. CDR3 residues: CASSSSIAYEQYF. CDR3 nucleotide sequence: TGTGCCAGCAGTTCCTCGATCGCCTACGAGCAGTACTTC.

In this sample, this clonotype turned up many times. The chain is built from TRBV7-8 and TRBJ2-7, with TRBD2 matching 7 bases. Losses at the gene ends were 0 bases for V and 4 bases for J; bases not matched to a gene: 6. This CDR3 spans 15 amino acids. Germline CDR1 and CDR2: SGHVS and FQNEAQ. CDR3 in amino acids: CASSLALGTMYEQYF. The CDR3 DNA sequence: TGTGCCAGCAGCTTAGCGCTTGGGACTATGTACGAGCAGTACTTC.

The chain combines TRBV5-6 with TRBJ2-3; 10 bases agree with TRBD1. Unmatched junction bases numbered 4, after V lost 4 bases and J lost 5 bases. The CDR3 is 14 amino acids. Germline V lookup: CDR1 SGHDT, CDR2 YYEEEE. The CDR3 DNA reads as TGTGCCAGCAGCCCGGACAGGGGGAAAGATACGCAGTATTTT. Amino acid sequence: CASSPDRGKDTQYF.

This clonotype appeared many times. V gene TRBV12-3 or TRBV12-4 combines with J gene TRBJ1-1; D is uncertain. Trimming took off 7 bases at V and 6 bases at J, with 9 bases between the two ends. The CDR3 contains 11 residues. The CDR3 DNA is TGTGCCAGCACCCGGGTTGCTGAAGCTTTCTTT. Its protein product is CASTRVAEAFF.

There are many counts of this clonotype. V and J are TRBV20-1 and TRBJ2-7; D possibly corresponds to TRBD2 (5 bases). V shed 1 base and J shed 4 bases, with 11 bases lying between them. Germline values: CDR1 DFQATT, CDR2 SNEGSKA (reference sequence). CDR3 length: 13 residues. In nucleotides, the CDR3 is TGCAGTGCTAGAGGCAATAGCGAGTACGAGCAGTACTTC. Protein sequence: CSARGNSEYEQYF.

This clonotype was counted only a few times. The rearrangement links TRBV20-1 to TRBJ2-7; D may be TRBD1 (6 bases). Germline CDR1 DFQATT, CDR2 SNEGSKA (reference sequence). The CDR3 contains 13 residues. V was clipped by 8 bases and J by 2 bases, with 16 bases between them. CDR3 sequence reads: CSIRGNQPYEQYF. For the CDR3, the DNA is TGCAGTATTAGGGGGAATCAACCCTACGAGCAGTACTTC.

The chain carries TRBV9 and TRBJ2-5; D might be TRBD1 or TRBD2, each matching 6 bases. V gave up 3 bases and J gave up 5 bases, with 14 bases separating them. Germline CDR1 is SGDLS and CDR2 is YYNGEE. This CDR3 region has 14 residues. In nucleotides, the CDR3 is TGTGCCAGCAGCGCGGGGGCAAGGTTGGAGACCCAGTACTTC. It translates to CASSAGARLETQYF.

This clonotype occurred many times. The V gene is TRBV6-4, the J gene TRBJ2-1, with 9 nucleotides matching TRBD2. The V gene's germline CDR1 is MRHNA and CDR2 SNTAGT. V lost 6 bases and J lost 4; bases outside the gene matches: 10. CDR3 length equals 16 residues. CDR3 DNA: TGTGCCAGCAGCGAAAGCTCTAGCGGGGATTACAATGAGCAGTTCTTC. Its translation: CASSESSSGDYNEQFF.